This T cell receptor beta chain was found in a study of PD-1 blockade in mismatch repair-deficient tumors. Study at large: Patients had approximately 12 mismatch repair-deficient cancer types, all previously treated and progressing.

Germline CDR1 and CDR2: SGHTA and FQGNSA. This CDR3 has 15 amino acids. The V gene end was trimmed by 5 bases and the J gene end by 7 bases; junction bases not matched to a gene: 10. TCRdb's table, derived via immunoSEQ multiplex PCR, lists solely in-frame clones and lacks some. Of 25,000 to 30,000 clones detected, 65% to 85% appear once; the ten largest clones hold approximately 3.1%. Broader study findings: After pembrolizumab, tumor-resident clones rose rapidly, then generally contracted before radiologic responses.

Turning to this clone: What it recognizes is unknown.

The material was PBMCs, obtained before pembrolizumab treatment. This clonotype originated in an adult with mismatch repair-deficient cancer. This chain links TRBV7-2 with TRBJ1-5; 8 bases line up with TRBD1. The CDR3 DNA sequence: TGTGCCAGCAGCAAGGGACAGGTCATAGGGCAGCCCCAGCATTTT. It yields the protein CASSKGQVIGQPQHF.